Below, 6 T cell receptor beta chains from the same sample are listed, as sequenced in a study of blood T cell repertoires in COVID-19. Assay: immunoSEQ multiplex PCR; the TCRdb copy retains only in-frame clones and omits some. This sample has 60,000 or so clones; approximately 90% occur once, and the top ten carry 10%. Material: peripheral blood. These receptors all come from a human donor with acute or convalescent COVID-19. The donor label of this sample is uncertain.

The rearrangement links TRBV19 to TRBJ1-5, with 10 bases identical to TRBD1. Germline assignment: CDR1 LNHDA and CDR2 SQIVND (reference sequence). The CDR3 spans 18 residues. After removal of 6 bases from V and 9 bases from J, the junction contained 20 bases not matched to a gene. The CDR3 loop is CASRPTGGEVWGFRPQHF. In DNA form, the CDR3 reads TGTGCCAGTAGACCGACAGGGGGCGAGGTCTGGGGTTTTCGGCCCCAGCATTTT.

The genes are TRBV7-5 and TRBJ1-6. TRBV7-5 is termed a pseudogene. The CDR3 totals 13 residues. CDR3 region: CARSRDVNSPLHF. CDR3 bases: TGTGCCAGATCGCGGGACGTAAATTCACCCCTCCACTTT.

This chain links TRBV5-4 with TRBJ2-2; 8 bases are shared with TRBD1. The trim removed 4 bases at V and 0 bases at J, leaving 8 bases unmatched. CDR3 size: 17 residues. Germline V gene data show CDR1 as SGHNT and CDR2 as YYREEE (reference sequence). CDR3 sequence (DNA): TGTGCCAGCAGCCCCGGGACAGGTGCCCCGAACACCGGGGAGCTGTTTTTT. Protein: CASSPGTGAPNTGELFF.

The J gene is TRBJ2-3, the V gene TRBV5-4; maybe TRBD1 (5 bases). V was trimmed by 6 bases and J by 0 bases, leaving 17 bases between them. The CDR3 extends over 16 amino acids. Germline-derived CDR1 and CDR2 are SGHNT and YYREEE (reference sequence). This CDR3 reads CASTDLGAASTDTQYF. CDR3 sequence (DNA): TGTGCCAGCACTGACCTTGGGGCAGCTAGCACAGATACGCAGTATTTT.

The chain links TRBV18 to TRBJ1-1, with 8 bases matching TRBD1. V lost 4 bases to trimming and J lost 0 bases; unmatched junction nucleotides: 4. Germline CDR1 reads KGHSH; CDR2 reads LQKENI. This CDR3 spans 15 amino acids. CDR3 protein: CASSLYRGLNTEAFF. The CDR3 nucleotides are TGTGCCAGCTCACTCTACAGGGGGTTGAACACTGAAGCTTTCTTT.

In this sample, this clone turned up once. The chain couples TRBV11-2 to TRBJ1-5; TRBD1 matches 7 bases. V was pared by 5 bases and J by 5 bases, with 3 bases of the junction left unmatched. Germline-derived CDR1 and CDR2 are SGHAT and FQNNGV. The CDR3 has 13 residues. The CDR3 sequence is CASSRDRDQPQHF. For the CDR3, the DNA is TGTGCCAGCAGCCGGGACAGAGATCAGCCCCAGCATTTT.